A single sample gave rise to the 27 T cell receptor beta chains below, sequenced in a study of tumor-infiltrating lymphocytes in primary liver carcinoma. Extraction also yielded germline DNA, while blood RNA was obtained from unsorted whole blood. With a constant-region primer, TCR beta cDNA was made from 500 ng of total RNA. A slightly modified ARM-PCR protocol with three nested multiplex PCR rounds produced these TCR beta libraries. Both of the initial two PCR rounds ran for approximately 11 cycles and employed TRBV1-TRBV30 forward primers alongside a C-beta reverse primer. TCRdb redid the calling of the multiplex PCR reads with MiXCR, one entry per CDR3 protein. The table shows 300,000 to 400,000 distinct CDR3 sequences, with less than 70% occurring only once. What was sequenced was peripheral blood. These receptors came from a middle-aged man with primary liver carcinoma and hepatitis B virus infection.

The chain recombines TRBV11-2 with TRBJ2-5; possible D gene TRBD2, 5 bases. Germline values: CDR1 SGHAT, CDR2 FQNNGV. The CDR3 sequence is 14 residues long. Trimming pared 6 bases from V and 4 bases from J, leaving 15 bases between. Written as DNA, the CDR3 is TGTGCCAGCAGTCTCACAGAGGGCCCAGAGACCCAGTACTTC. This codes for CASSLTEGPETQYF.

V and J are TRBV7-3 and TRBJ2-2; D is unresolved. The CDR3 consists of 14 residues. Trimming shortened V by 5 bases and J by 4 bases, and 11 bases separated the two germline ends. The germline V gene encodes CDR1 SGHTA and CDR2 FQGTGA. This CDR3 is CASSHDKTTGELFF. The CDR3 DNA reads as TGTGCCAGCAGCCACGACAAGACCACCGGGGAGCTGTTTTTT.

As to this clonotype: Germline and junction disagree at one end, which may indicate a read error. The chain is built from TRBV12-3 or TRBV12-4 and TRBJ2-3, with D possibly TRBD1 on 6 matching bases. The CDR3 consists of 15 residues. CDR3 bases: TGTGTCAGCAGTCTCTCCGGGGACATCACAGATACGCAGTATTTT. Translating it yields CVSSLSGDITDTQYF.

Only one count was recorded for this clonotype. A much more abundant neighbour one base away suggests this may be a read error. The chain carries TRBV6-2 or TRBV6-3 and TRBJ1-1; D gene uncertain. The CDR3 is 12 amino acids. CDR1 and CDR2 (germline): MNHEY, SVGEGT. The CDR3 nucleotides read TGTGCGTACAATTTTATGAACACTGAAGATTTCTTT. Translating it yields CAYNFMNTEDFF.

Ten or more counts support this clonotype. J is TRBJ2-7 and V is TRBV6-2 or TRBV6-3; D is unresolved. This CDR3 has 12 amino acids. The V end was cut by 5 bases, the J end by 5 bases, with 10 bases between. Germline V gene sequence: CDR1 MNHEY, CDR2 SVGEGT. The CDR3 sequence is CASSDPAHEQYF. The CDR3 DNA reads TGTGCCAGCAGTGATCCCGCTCACGAGCAGTACTTC.

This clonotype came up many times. The CDR3 coding sequence is TGTGCCAGTCATCCAACTGCAAGCTCCTACGAGCAGTACTTC. Translation: CASHPTASSYEQYF. This chain links TRBV6-1 with TRBJ2-7; D is ambiguous. The germline V and J ends were trimmed by 9 bases and 0 bases, with 15 bases remaining between them. This CDR3 spans 14 amino acids. CDR1 is MNHNS, CDR2 SASEGT, per germline.

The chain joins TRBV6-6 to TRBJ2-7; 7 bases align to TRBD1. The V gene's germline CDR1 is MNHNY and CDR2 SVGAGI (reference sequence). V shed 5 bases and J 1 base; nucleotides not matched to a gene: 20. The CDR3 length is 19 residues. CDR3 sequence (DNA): TGTGCCAGCAGTCACCTACAGACAGGGTCCCCTTCCCTATCCTACGAGCAGTACTTC. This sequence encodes CASSHLQTGSPSLSYEQYF.

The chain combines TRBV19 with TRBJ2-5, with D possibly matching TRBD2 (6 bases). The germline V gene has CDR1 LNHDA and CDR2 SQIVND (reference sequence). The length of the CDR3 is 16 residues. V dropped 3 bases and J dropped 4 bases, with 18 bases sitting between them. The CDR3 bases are TGTGCCAGTAGTATGTATAAGCGGGTGGGACGAGAGACCCAGTACTTC. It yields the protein CASSMYKRVGRETQYF.

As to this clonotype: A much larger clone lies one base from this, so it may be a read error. CDR3 in DNA: TGTGCCAGCGGTTTACATACAGGGGAGTGGAATGAAAAACTGTTTTTT. Its protein product is CASGLHTGEWNEKLFF. The chain has TRBV12-3 or TRBV12-4 and TRBJ1-4, with TRBD1 identical over 7 bases. The CDR3 totals 16 residues.

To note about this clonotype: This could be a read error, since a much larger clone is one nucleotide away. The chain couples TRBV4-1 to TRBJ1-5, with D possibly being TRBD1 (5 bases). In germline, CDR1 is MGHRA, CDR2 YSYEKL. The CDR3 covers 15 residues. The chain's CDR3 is CTSSQDSGFGQPQHF. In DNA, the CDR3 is TGCACCAGCAGCCAAGATTCAGGGTTCGGTCAGCCCCAGCATTTT.

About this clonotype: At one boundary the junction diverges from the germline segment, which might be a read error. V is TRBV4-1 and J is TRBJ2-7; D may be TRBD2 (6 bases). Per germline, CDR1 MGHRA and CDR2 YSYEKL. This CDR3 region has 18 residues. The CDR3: CSSSQRANGRGTSYEQYF. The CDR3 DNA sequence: TGCTCCAGCAGCCAAAGGGCTAACGGGAGAGGGACCTCCTACGAGCAGTACTTC.

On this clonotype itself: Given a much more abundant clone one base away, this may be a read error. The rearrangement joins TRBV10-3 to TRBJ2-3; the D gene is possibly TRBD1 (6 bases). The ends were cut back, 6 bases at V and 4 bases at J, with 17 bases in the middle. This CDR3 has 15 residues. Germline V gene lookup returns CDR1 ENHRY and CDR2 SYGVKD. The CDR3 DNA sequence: TGTGCCATCAGGGGGGCAGGGGCGGGCGCAGATACGCAGTATTTT. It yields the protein CAIRGAGAGADTQYF.

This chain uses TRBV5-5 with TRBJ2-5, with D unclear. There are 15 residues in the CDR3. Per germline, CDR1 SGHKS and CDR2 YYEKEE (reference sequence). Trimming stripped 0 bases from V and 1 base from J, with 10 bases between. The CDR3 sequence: CASSLEVMIQETQYF. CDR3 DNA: TGTGCCAGCAGCTTGGAAGTCATGATCCAAGAGACCCAGTACTTC.

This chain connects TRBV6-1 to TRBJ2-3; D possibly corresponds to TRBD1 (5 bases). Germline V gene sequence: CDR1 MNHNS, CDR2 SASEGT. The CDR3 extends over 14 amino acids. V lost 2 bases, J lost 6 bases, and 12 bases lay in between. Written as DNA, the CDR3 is TGTGCCAGCAGTGAATTCAGGGCTGCGGATACGCAGTATTTT. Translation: CASSEFRAADTQYF.

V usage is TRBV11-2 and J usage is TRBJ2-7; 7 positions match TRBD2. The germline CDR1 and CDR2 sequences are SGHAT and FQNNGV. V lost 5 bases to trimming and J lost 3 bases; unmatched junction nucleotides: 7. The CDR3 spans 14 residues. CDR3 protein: CASSREDLLYEQYF. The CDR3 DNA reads TGTGCCAGCAGCCGGGAGGACCTCCTCTACGAGCAGTACTTC.

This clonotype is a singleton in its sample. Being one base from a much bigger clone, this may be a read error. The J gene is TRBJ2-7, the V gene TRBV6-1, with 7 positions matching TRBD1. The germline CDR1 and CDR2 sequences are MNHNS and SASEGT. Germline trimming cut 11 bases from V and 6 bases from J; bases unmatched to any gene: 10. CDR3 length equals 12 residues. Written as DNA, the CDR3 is TGTGCCGGCCGGGACAGTACACTCGAGCAGTACTTC. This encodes CAGRDSTLEQYF.

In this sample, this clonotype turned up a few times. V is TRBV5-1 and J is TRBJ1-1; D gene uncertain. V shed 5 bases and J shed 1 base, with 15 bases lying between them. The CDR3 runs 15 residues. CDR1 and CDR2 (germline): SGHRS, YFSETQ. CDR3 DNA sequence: TGCGCCAGCAGTGCCGACCCCCTAGGGAACACTGAAGCTTTCTTT. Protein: CASSADPLGNTEAFF. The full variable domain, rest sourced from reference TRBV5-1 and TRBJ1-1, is KAGVTQTPRYLIKTRGQQVTLSCSPISGHRSVSWYQQTPGQGLQFLFEYFSETQRNKGNFPGRFSGRQFSNSRSEMNVSTLELGDSALYLCASSADPLGNTEAFFGQGTRLTVV.

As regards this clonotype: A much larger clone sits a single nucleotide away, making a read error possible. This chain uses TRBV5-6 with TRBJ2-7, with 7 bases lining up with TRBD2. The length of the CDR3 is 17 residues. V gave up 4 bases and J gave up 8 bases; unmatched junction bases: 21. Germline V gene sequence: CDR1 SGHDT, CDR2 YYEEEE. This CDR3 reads CASSPGTAGANQYKQYF. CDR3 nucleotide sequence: TGTGCCAGCAGCCCAGGGACGGCGGGAGCGAATCAATACAAGCAGTACTTC.

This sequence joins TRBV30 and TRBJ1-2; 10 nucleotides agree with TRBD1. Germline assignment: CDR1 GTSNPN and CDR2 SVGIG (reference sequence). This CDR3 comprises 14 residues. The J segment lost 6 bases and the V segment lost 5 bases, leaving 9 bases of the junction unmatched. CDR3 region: CAWVKTGGGHGYTF. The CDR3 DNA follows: TGTGCCTGGGTGAAGACAGGGGGCGGACATGGCTACACCTTC.

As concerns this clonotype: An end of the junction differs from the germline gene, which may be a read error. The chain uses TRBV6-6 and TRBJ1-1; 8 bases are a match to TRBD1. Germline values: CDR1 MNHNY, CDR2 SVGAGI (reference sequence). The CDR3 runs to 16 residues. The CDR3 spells CACSCISTGAGTEAFF. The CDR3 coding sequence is TGTGCCTGCAGTTGCATATCGACAGGGGCGGGCACTGAAGCTTTCTTT.

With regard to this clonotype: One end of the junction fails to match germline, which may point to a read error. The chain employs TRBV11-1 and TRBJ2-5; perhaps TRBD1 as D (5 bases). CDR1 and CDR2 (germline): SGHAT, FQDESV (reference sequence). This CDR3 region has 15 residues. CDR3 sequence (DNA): TGTGCCATCAGCCTTAGACAGACACTACAAGAGACCCAGTACTTC. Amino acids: CAISLRQTLQETQYF.

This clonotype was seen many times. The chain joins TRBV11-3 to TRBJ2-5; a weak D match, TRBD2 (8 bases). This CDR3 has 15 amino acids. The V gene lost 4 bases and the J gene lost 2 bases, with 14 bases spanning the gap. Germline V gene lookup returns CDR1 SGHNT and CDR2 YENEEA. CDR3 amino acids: CASSSGGTAQETQYF. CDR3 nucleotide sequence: TGTGCCAGCAGCTCGGGAGGGACAGCACAAGAGACCCAGTACTTC.

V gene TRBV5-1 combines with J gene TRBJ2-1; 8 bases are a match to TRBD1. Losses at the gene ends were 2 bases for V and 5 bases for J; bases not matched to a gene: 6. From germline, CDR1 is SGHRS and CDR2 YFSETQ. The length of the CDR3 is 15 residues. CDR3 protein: CASSFGQGLDNEQFF. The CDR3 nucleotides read TGCGCCAGCAGCTTCGGACAGGGTCTCGACAATGAGCAGTTCTTC.

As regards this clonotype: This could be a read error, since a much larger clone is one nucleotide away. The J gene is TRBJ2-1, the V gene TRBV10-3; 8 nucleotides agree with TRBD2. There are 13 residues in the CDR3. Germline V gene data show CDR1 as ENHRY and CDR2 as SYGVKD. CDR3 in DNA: TGTGCCATCAGGCGGGAGGACTACGATGAGCAGTTCTTC. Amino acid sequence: CAIRREDYDEQFF.

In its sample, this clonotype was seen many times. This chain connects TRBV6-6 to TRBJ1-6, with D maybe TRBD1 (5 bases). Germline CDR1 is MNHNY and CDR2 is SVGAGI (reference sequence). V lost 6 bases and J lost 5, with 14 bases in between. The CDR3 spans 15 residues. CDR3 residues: CASRERDGHNSPLHF. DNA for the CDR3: TGTGCCAGCAGGGAACGGGACGGCCATAATTCACCCCTCCACTTT.

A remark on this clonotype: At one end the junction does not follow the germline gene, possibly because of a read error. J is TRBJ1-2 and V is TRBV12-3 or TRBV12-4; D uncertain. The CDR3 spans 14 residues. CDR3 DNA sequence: TGTGCAAGCCAGGAACCGGGCTCCAGCTTGCGCTACAGCTTC. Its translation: CASQEPGSSLRYSF.

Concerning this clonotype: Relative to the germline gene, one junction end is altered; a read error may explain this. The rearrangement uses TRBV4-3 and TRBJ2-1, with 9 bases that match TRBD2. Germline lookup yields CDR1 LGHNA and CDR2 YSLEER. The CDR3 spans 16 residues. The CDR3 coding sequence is TGCGCCATCAGCCAAGATCATCAACTAGCGGGTCTTGGGCAGTTCTTC. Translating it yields CAISQDHQLAGLGQFF.